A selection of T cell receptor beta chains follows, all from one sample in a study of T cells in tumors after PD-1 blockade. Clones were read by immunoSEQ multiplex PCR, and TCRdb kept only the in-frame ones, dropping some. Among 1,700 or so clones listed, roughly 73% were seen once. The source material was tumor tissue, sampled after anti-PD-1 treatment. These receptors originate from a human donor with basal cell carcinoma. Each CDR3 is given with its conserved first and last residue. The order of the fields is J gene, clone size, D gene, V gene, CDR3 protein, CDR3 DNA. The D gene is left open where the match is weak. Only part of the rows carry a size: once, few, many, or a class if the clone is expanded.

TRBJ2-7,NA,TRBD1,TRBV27,CASSLSGTGAAYEQYF,TGTGCCAGCAGTCTCTCGGGGACAGGGGCTGCCTACGAGCAGTACTTC
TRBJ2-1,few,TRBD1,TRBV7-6,CASSLNRDSNEQFF,TGTGCCAGCAGCCTCAACCGGGACAGCAATGAGCAGTTCTTC
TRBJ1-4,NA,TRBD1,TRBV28,CASSLAGQVNEKLFF,TGTGCCAGCAGTTTGGCGGGACAGGTTAATGAAAAACTGTTTTTT
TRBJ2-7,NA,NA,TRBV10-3,CAISTGKGYEQYF,TGTGCCATCAGTACAGGGAAAGGGTACGAGCAGTACTTC
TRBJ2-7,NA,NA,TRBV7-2,CASSLRAGVPTYEQYF,TGTGCCAGCAGCTTAAGGGCCGGGGTACCGACCTACGAGCAGTACTTC
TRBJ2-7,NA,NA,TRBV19,CASSQGTRTYEQYF,TGTGCCAGTAGTCAAGGGACACGCACTTACGAGCAGTACTTC
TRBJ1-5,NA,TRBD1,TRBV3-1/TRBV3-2,CASSNGQGNQPQHF,TGTGCCAGCAGCAACGGACAGGGTAATCAGCCCCAGCATTTT
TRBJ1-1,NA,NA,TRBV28,CASSLIRTTNTEAFF,TGTGCCAGCAGTTTAATTAGGACAACGAACACTGAAGCTTTCTTT
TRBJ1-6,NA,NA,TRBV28,CASRFGGLDNSPLHF,TGTGCCAGCAGATTCGGGGGGCTCGATAATTCACCCCTCCACTTT
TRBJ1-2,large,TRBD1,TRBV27,CASSSVFTGGEDYGYTF,TGTGCCAGCAGTTCCGTTTTTACAGGGGGTGAAGACTATGGCTACACCTTC
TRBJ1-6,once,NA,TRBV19,CASSADYSPLHF,TGTGCCAGTAGTGCGGACTATTCACCCCTCCACTTT
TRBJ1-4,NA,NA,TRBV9,CASTNEKLFF,TGTGCCAGTACTAATGAAAAACTGTTTTTT
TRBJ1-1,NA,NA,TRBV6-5,CASSSGDIMNTEAFF,TGTGCCAGCAGTTCCGGGGACATTATGAACACTGAAGCTTTCTTT
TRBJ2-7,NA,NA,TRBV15,CATSREESDGQYF,TGTGCCACCAGCAGAGAGGAAAGTGACGGGCAGTACTTC
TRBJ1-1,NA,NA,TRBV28,CASSLSPREF,TGTGCCAGCAGTTTATCCCCAAGGGAATTT